This T cell receptor beta chain was obtained from a study of blood T cells in healthy people across ages. The authors ran a second PCR of about 6 to 11 cycles using a sample-barcoded 5' primer and a J-beta primer mix. TCRdb ran MiXCR on the 5' RACE reads and lists one entry per CDR3 protein. The data hold roughly 800,000 distinct CDR3 sequences, with around a quarter observed a single time. The germline CDR1 and CDR2 sequences are DFQATT and SNEGSKA (reference sequence). Germline trimming cut 6 bases from V and 2 bases from J; bases unmatched to any gene: 7. CDR3 size: 13 residues. Points from the study as a whole: What prevented conclusive comparison of naive and antigen-experienced cells was that PBMCs were unsorted.

Every donor provided roughly 10 milliliters of peripheral blood. Total RNA extracted from each sample amounted to at least 5 micrograms. This clonotype was counted a single time. What it binds is not known. These data were also filed under a second study, of T cells of mothers and their children. According to that study: Overlap measured in related mother-child pairs was slightly, non-significantly higher than in unrelated pairs.

V usage is TRBV20-1 and J usage is TRBJ2-7; 7 bases map to TRBD1. The receptor's source is a boy younger than 18 in good health. The sample was blood. The CDR3 DNA follows: TGCAGTGCCCCCCGCGACAGGGCCTACGAGCAGTACTTC. It specifies CSAPRDRAYEQYF.